This TCR beta chain is from a study of blood T cell repertoires in COVID-19. In the study overall: Sites across the United States, Italy and Spain contributed samples from acute and convalescent COVID-19.

Participants had their cohort set by participant-reported clinical history. Germline assignment: CDR1 SEHNR and CDR2 FQNEAQ (reference sequence). V lost 5 bases, J lost 0 bases, and 8 bases lay in between. The CDR3 runs to 14 residues. Sequencing was performed with immunoSEQ multiplex PCR; in TCRdb, only in-frame clones are kept and a portion is missing. The sample has a few hundred thousand clones, approximately 84% seen once; the top ten hold 3.4%. Sequenced input: PBMCs or T cells enriched from blood (not recorded which). The receptor was isolated from a man in his forties or fifties who had recovered from COVID-19. This rearrangement joins TRBV7-9 to TRBJ1-3; a possible D gene is TRBD1 (5 bases). CDR3 DNA: TGTGCCAGCAGCGACAGCGACTCTGGAAACACCATATATTTT. It encodes CASSDSDSGNTIYF.